The rows below give T cell receptor beta chains drawn from one sample of a study of blood T cell repertoires in COVID-19. Repertoires were generated with immunoSEQ multiplex PCR, while TCRdb's copy carries only in-frame clones and drops some. The sample shows 110,000 to 150,000 clones, 84% of them seen only once. The sample comprised PBMCs or T cells enriched from blood (not recorded which). These receptors all stem from a young woman who had been exposed to COVID-19. Both conserved end residues are part of each CDR3.

CDR3aa | j_gene | v_gene
CASSLRYGAGGSYNEQFF | TRBJ2-1 | TRBV7-2
CATGRQGAKGYTF | TRBJ1-2 | TRBV12-3/TRBV12-4
CASSQGLQLYGYTF | TRBJ1-2 | TRBV14
CSASNSLTDTQYF | TRBJ2-3 | TRBV20-1
CASSSNRDIENTEAFF | TRBJ1-1 | TRBV11-2
CASSLVGQGLASGRNEQFF | TRBJ2-1 | TRBV7-2
CASSIAGTGGNQPQHF | TRBJ1-5 | TRBV19
CASSSGQYTEAFF | TRBJ1-1 | TRBV18
CASSPIAGEMNTEAFF | TRBJ1-1 | TRBV13
CASSTPSGKESNEQFF | TRBJ2-1 | TRBV7-9